A single sample gave rise to the 30 T cell receptor beta chains below, sequenced in a study of OX40 agonist ivuxolimab in advanced cancers. Data came from immunoSEQ multiplex PCR; TCRdb stores just in-frame clones and leaves some out. The sample contains over 100,000 clones, 80% to 95% of which appear only once. This sample comprised CD4+ or CD8+ T cells sorted from blood, obtained in a trial of the OX40 agonist ivuxolimab. These receptors originate from an adult with an advanced solid tumor such as melanoma, head and neck, liver or kidney cancer.

This sequence joins TRBV7-9 and TRBJ2-7, with D tentatively TRBD1 or TRBD2 (5 bases each). The CDR3 runs to 12 residues. CDR1 SEHNR and CDR2 FQNEAQ come from the germline V gene (reference sequence). Trimming took 2 bases from V and 9 from J, leaving 11 bases between them. The CDR3 is CASSLPGQLQYF. The CDR3 region has the DNA TGTGCCAGCAGCTTACCGGGGCAGTTGCAGTACTTC. The variable domain in full, with the rest retrieved from reference TRBV7-9 and TRBJ2-7, is DTGVSQNPRHKITKRGQNVTFRCDPISEHNRLYWYRQTLGQGPEFLTYFQNEAQLEKSRLLSDRFSAERPKGSFSTLEIQRTEQGDSAMYLCASSLPGQLQYFGPGTRLTVT.

The CDR3 here is CASSYQATNYGYTF. The CDR3 bases are TGTGCCAGCAGTTACCAGGCTACCAACTATGGCTACACCTTC. The chain recombines TRBV6-5 with TRBJ1-2; D remains ambiguous. The germline gives CDR1 MNHEY, CDR2 SVGAGI. The CDR3 is made up of 14 amino acids. V was trimmed by 2 bases and J by 2 bases, leaving 9 bases between them.

This chain uses TRBV28 with TRBJ2-5; D not certain. The V gene's germline CDR1 is MDHEN and CDR2 SYDVKM. This CDR3 has 15 amino acids. The V and J ends lost 8 bases and 5 bases respectively, with 21 bases between them. CDR3 coding DNA: TGTGCCAGCGGCCCGTCGGGCTGGTTGGGGGAGACCCAGTACTTC. It is translated as CASGPSGWLGETQYF.

The gene calls are TRBV11-1 and TRBJ2-1; D possibly uses TRBD1 or TRBD2 (6 bases each). Per germline, CDR1 SGHAT and CDR2 FQDESV (reference sequence). The CDR3 covers 14 residues. V dropped 3 bases and J dropped 8 bases, with 14 bases sitting between them. CDR3 in amino acids: CASSLGWGADEQFF. The DNA of the CDR3 is TGTGCCAGCAGCTTGGGCTGGGGGGCGGATGAGCAGTTCTTC.

The chain couples TRBV19 to TRBJ2-2; D possibly uses TRBD1 or TRBD2 (5 bases each). Germline CDR1 LNHDA, CDR2 SQIVND (reference sequence). Trimming cost V 10 bases and J 7 bases, with 16 bases left between them. CDR3 length: 13 residues. The CDR3 bases are TGTGCCACCTCTAGCAGGGTGGTCGGGGAGCTGTTTTTT. It encodes CATSSRVVGELFF.

The genes are TRBV19 and TRBJ2-5, with 9 nucleotides matching TRBD2. V trimming: 2 bases; J trimming: 5 bases; junction bases outside the gene matches: 9. The CDR3 is 16 amino acids. Germline loops: CDR1 LNHDA, CDR2 SQIVND (reference sequence). CDR3 sequence: CASSILAGGPGETQYF. CDR3 nucleotides: TGTGCCAGTAGTATATTGGCGGGGGGGCCGGGGGAGACCCAGTACTTC.

The chain is built from TRBV7-6 and TRBJ1-3; the D is unclear. Germline V CDR1 and CDR2: SGHVS, FNYEAQ. The CDR3 runs 14 residues. V was pared by 5 bases and J by 2 bases, with 10 bases between. Here the CDR3 reads CASSPELAGNTIYF. In nucleotides, the CDR3 is TGTGCCAGCAGCCCTGAGTTGGCTGGAAACACCATATATTTT.

The V call is TRBV14, the J call TRBJ2-4; D not resolved. The CDR3 is 15 amino acids. In germline, CDR1 is SGHDN, CDR2 FVKESK. V shed 1 base and J shed 1 base, with 8 bases lying between them. CDR3 sequence reads: CASSQAGYAKNIQYF. CDR3 nucleotides: TGTGCCAGCAGCCAAGCAGGTTACGCCAAAAACATTCAGTACTTC.

The V and J genes are TRBV5-6 and TRBJ2-7, with 8 positions matching TRBD2. This CDR3 comprises 16 residues. Germline CDR1 and CDR2: SGHDT and YYEEEE. Trimming cost V 4 bases and J 3 bases; bases outside gene matches: 12. In DNA, the CDR3 is TGTGCCAGCAGCCCCGAGGCGGGACTAGTTTACTACGAGCAGTACTTC. The encoded protein is CASSPEAGLVYYEQYF.

This clone was seen just once. V gene TRBV2 combines with J gene TRBJ1-2, with 8 bases matching TRBD1. Germline CDR1 reads SNHLY; CDR2 reads FYNNEI. This CDR3 contains 14 residues. Trimming took 4 bases from V and 6 from J; bases not matched to a gene: 7. CDR3 in DNA: TGTGCCAGCAGTGCCCAGGGGGCGCAGGATGGCTACACCTTC. Translation: CASSAQGAQDGYTF.

The chain recombines TRBV28 with TRBJ2-3; no clear D gene. Trimming removed 4 bases at V and 2 bases at J, with 7 bases between. This CDR3 contains 13 residues. Germline V lookup: CDR1 MDHEN, CDR2 SYDVKM. The CDR3, as DNA: TGTGCCAGCAGTTGGGGTTCCACAGATACGCAGTATTTT. It encodes CASSWGSTDTQYF.

The rearrangement uses TRBV4-2 and TRBJ2-3; D uncertain. V was clipped by 3 bases and J by 3 bases, with 16 bases between them. Germline CDR1 reads LGHNA; CDR2 reads YNFKEQ. The CDR3 is 16 residues long. The CDR3 DNA follows: TGTGCCAGCAGCCAGGCCGCGGCCCCGCGGACAGATACGCAGTATTTT. It codes for CASSQAAAPRTDTQYF.

The rearrangement joins TRBV28 to TRBJ1-2, with TRBD1 as a possible D gene (6 bases). V lost 4 bases to trimming and J lost 7 bases, with 13 bases between them. CDR3 length equals 13 residues. CDR1 MDHEN and CDR2 SYDVKM come from the germline V gene. The CDR3 region is CASSYRELRGYTF. The CDR3 DNA is TGTGCCAGCAGTTACAGGGAGCTCCGTGGCTACACCTTC.

This clone was seen once. In DNA form, the CDR3 reads TGCAGCGGGACCTCAGGGGACTCTGGAAACACCATATATTTT. Translated: CSGTSGDSGNTIYF. V and J are TRBV29-1 and TRBJ1-3; D possibly corresponds to TRBD1 (6 bases). From germline, CDR1 is SQVTM and CDR2 ANQGSEA. Deletions cut 7 bases from V and 0 bases from J, with 13 bases between. The CDR3 is 14 residues long.

The table lists this clone with a count of one. The rearrangement joins TRBV27 to TRBJ2-6; D is perhaps TRBD2 (6 bases). CDR3 length: 15 amino acids. Trimming removed 4 bases from V and 3 bases from J, with 10 bases in between. CDR1 MNHEY and CDR2 SMNVEV come from the germline V gene (reference sequence). The CDR3 protein is CASSSRDFGANVLTF. The CDR3 DNA sequence: TGTGCCAGCAGTTCTCGGGACTTTGGGGCCAACGTCCTGACTTTC.

The chain has TRBV20-1 and TRBJ2-7; D uncertain. Trimming stripped 3 bases from V and 3 bases from J, with 6 bases between. CDR1 and CDR2 (germline): DFQATT, SNEGSKA (reference sequence). The CDR3 runs to 11 residues. CDR3 loop: CSARRNYEQYF. For the CDR3, the DNA is TGCAGTGCTAGGCGGAACTACGAGCAGTACTTC.

The chain is built from TRBV11-3 and TRBJ2-2; perhaps TRBD2 as D (6 bases). Between the trimmed V and J ends, which lost 5 bases and 5 bases, there was a span of 9 bases. This CDR3 is built from 13 residues. Germline V gene lookup returns CDR1 SGHNT and CDR2 YENEEA. This CDR3 is CASSELATGELFF. CDR3 coding DNA: TGTGCCAGCAGCGAACTAGCAACCGGGGAGCTGTTTTTT.

The sample holds a few counts of this clone. This chain's CDR3 is CASSQPEGSTEAFF. Written as DNA, the CDR3 is TGCGCCAGCAGCCAACCAGAGGGGTCCACTGAAGCTTTCTTT. The V and J genes are TRBV4-1 and TRBJ1-1, with D maybe TRBD1 (5 bases). The V end was cut by 2 bases, the J end by 4 bases, with 11 bases between. CDR3 length: 14 residues. The germline CDR1 and CDR2 sequences are MGHRA and YSYEKL.

Only a few counts were recorded for this clone. This rearrangement joins TRBV25-1 to TRBJ1-6; D is ambiguous. The V and J ends lost 6 bases and 10 bases respectively, with 10 bases between them. Germline assignment: CDR1 MGHDK and CDR2 SYGVNS. CDR3 length: 12 amino acids. Here the CDR3 DNA reads TGTGCCAGCAGCCGCGTCTTGTCACCCCTCCACTTT. Amino acids: CASSRVLSPLHF. Full variable domain (outside the CDR3, taken from reference TRBV25-1 and TRBJ1-6): EADIYQTPRYLVIGTGKKITLECSQTMGHDKMYWYQQDPGMELHLIHYSYGVNSTEKGDLSSESTVSRIRTEHFPLTLESARPSHTSQYLCASSRVLSPLHFGNGTRLTVT.

V and J are TRBV4-1 and TRBJ1-5; TRBD1 matches 12 bases. Germline-derived CDR1 and CDR2 are MGHRA and YSYEKL. This CDR3 comprises 19 residues. Unmatched junction bases numbered 11, after V lost 0 bases and J lost 5 bases. CDR3 sequence (DNA): TGCGCCAGCAGCCAAGATTGGGGGGACAGGGGGCTGTGGGATCAGCCCCAGCATTTT. It encodes CASSQDWGDRGLWDQPQHF.

V usage is TRBV7-9 and J usage is TRBJ1-1; D not certain. Trimming took off 2 bases at V and 4 bases at J, with 11 bases between the two ends. Germline V gene lookup returns CDR1 SEHNR and CDR2 FQNEAQ (reference sequence). The length of the CDR3 is 14 residues. CDR3 coding DNA: TGTGCCAGCAGCTTAACCTCGGTACGCACTGAAGCTTTCTTT. Protein: CASSLTSVRTEAFF.

The chain couples TRBV18 to TRBJ2-1; TRBD1 might be the D (5 bases). V lost 6 bases, J lost 3 bases, and 9 bases lay in between. The CDR3 runs 13 residues. The germline gives CDR1 KGHSH, CDR2 LQKENI. For the CDR3, the DNA is TGTGCCAGCTCTCTGCAGGGCTACAATGAGCAGTTCTTC. Its protein product is CASSLQGYNEQFF.

This chain links TRBV19 with TRBJ2-1; unclear D gene. CDR1 is LNHDA and CDR2 is SQIVND in the germline V gene (reference sequence). V was trimmed by 10 bases and J by 5 bases, leaving 15 bases between them. The CDR3 spans 13 residues. The CDR3 loop reads CATKFLFHNEQFF. DNA for the CDR3: TGTGCCACCAAGTTCCTATTCCACAATGAGCAGTTCTTC. The full variable domain, its missing parts supplied by reference TRBV19 and TRBJ2-1, is DGGITQSPKYLFRKEGQNVTLSCEQNLNHDAMYWYRQDPGQGLRLIYYSQIVNDFQKGDIAEGYSVSREKKESFPLTVTSAQKNPTAFYLCATKFLFHNEQFFGPGTRLTVL.

V gene TRBV7-9 combines with J gene TRBJ2-3; D perhaps matches TRBD2 (6 bases). The CDR3 sequence is 14 residues long. Germline values: CDR1 SEHNR, CDR2 FQNEAQ (reference sequence). V was shortened by 5 bases and J by 1 base, with 10 bases between the two germline ends. The CDR3 here is CASSTRDGTDTQYF. The CDR3, as DNA: TGTGCCAGCAGCACGCGGGACGGCACAGATACGCAGTATTTT.

The chain carries TRBV19 and TRBJ2-7; 8 nucleotides agree with TRBD1. The CDR3 runs 15 residues. After removal of 9 bases from V and 2 bases from J, the junction contained 12 bases not matched to a gene. Germline V lookup: CDR1 LNHDA, CDR2 SQIVND (reference sequence). The DNA of the CDR3 is TGTGCCAGCAAGGCGTATTCAGGGGGCGCCTACGAGCAGTACTTC. Amino acids: CASKAYSGGAYEQYF.

The chain links TRBV7-3 to TRBJ1-1; D call uncertain. Germline values: CDR1 SGHTA, CDR2 FQGTGA. The CDR3 has 13 residues. Trimming removed 2 bases at V and 1 base at J, with 5 bases between. The CDR3 nucleotides are TGTGCCAGCAGCTTAGGGGAGAACACTGAAGCTTTCTTT. It translates to CASSLGENTEAFF.

In this sample, this clone turned up once. V is TRBV10-2 and J is TRBJ1-6; D remains ambiguous. The V gene's germline CDR1 is WSHSY and CDR2 SAAADI. The germline V and J ends were trimmed by 4 bases and 9 bases, with 10 bases remaining between them. The CDR3 covers 13 residues. The CDR3 coding sequence is TGCGCCAGCAGTGTAGACGTGATTTCACCCCTCCACTTT. Translating it yields CASSVDVISPLHF.

CDR3 protein: CASRRRDGSYEQYF. The CDR3 nucleotides are TGTGCCAGCAGACGCCGCGACGGATCCTACGAGCAGTACTTC. The V gene is TRBV28, the J gene TRBJ2-7; D remains ambiguous. V dropped 6 bases and J dropped 1 base, with 13 bases sitting between them. The CDR3 runs 14 residues. CDR1 and CDR2 from the germline V gene are MDHEN and SYDVKM.

The chain employs TRBV6-6 and TRBJ1-2, with 7 nucleotides matching TRBD1. The V gene's germline CDR1 is MNHNY and CDR2 SVGAGI (reference sequence). The CDR3 runs 15 residues. With 6 bases clipped from V and 0 bases from J, the junction kept 7 bases outside the gene matches. The CDR3 loop reads CASRAQGGPNYGYTF. The CDR3 coding sequence is TGTGCCAGCAGGGCTCAGGGGGGTCCTAACTATGGCTACACCTTC.

The CDR3 nucleotides are TGTGCCAGCAGCGTACGAGCTAGACAGCTCTATAGCAATCAGCCCCAGCATTTT. This translates into CASSVRARQLYSNQPQHF. The chain recombines TRBV9 with TRBJ1-5; tentative D call: TRBD1 (5 bases). V shed 1 base and J shed 0 bases, with 17 bases lying between them. From germline, CDR1 is SGDLS and CDR2 YYNGEE. The CDR3 is 18 amino acids. Looking up the rest from reference TRBV9 and TRBJ1-5 gives the full variable domain: DSGVTQTPKHLITATGQRVTLRCSPRSGDLSVYWYQQSLDQGLQFLIQYYNGEERAKGNILERFSAQQFPDLHSELNLSSLELGDSALYFCASSVRARQLYSNQPQHFGDGTRLSIL.